This T cell receptor (beta chain) is drawn from a study of CD8+ T cells in alopecia areata. Whole-study context: Treated patients received severity scores based on the percentage of scalp area affected.

Concerning this clone itself: What it binds is unknown.

Treatment described: oral pan-JAK inhibitor, 5-10 mg twice daily. Germline assignment: CDR1 SGHRS and CDR2 YFSETQ. V was pared by 4 bases and J by 4 bases, with 4 bases of the junction left unmatched. The CDR3 is made up of 13 amino acids. Findings and caveats of the study: Greater clonality was observed in lesional scalp samples, especially alopecia totalis/universalis, versus normal scalp. Tofacitinib significantly lowered scalp clonality and expanded CD8+ clones among the top 100.

RNA, once extracted, was reverse transcribed into cDNA for use as the sequencing template. The protocol was immunoSEQ multiplex PCR, while the TCRdb copy is restricted to in-frame clones and leaves out a portion. The sample carries some 160,000 clones, roughly 65% recorded once. This chain joins TRBV5-1 and TRBJ1-2; TRBD1 agrees at 7 bases. This sequence originates from a human donor with alopecia areata. Specimen: CD4+ T cells sorted from blood, collected at week 4, from a patient treated with tofacitinib. In nucleotides, the CDR3 is TGCGCCAGCAGCGCTCAGGGGGGCTATGGCTACACCTTC. This codes for CASSAQGGYGYTF.